Following are 21 T cell receptor beta chains from one sample sequenced in a study of vaccination effects on CD4 cells after COVID-19. Antigen specificity for these receptors is unknown. Using viral peptide pools, the ViraFEST assay grew out antigen-specific CD4+ T cells prior to sequencing. Following 10 days of culture, CD4+ T cells were isolated. Participants were vaccinated with two doses of either the BNT162b2 or mRNA-1273 vaccine. Libraries were prepared by immunoSEQ multiplex PCR; TCRdb keeps only in-frame clonotypes and omits some of them. Counted here are roughly 59,000 clones, about 73% occurring once; the ten biggest clones make up roughly 2%. The sample in question was CD4+ T cells from PBMCs cultured with HCoV-OC43 spike peptides, obtained after COVID-19 vaccination. The subset: HCoV-OC43 spike overlapping peptide pool stimulation. Receptors originate from a human donor who received a COVID-19 vaccine.

The chain uses TRBV6-6 and TRBJ2-7; a weak D match, TRBD2 (6 bases). The germline V and J ends were trimmed by 6 bases and 6 bases, with 18 bases remaining between them. Germline assignment: CDR1 MNHNY and CDR2 SVGAGI (reference sequence). The CDR3 loop spans 14 amino acids. The CDR3 bases are TGTGCCAGCAGCGGTGGGGGGATCAACTCCGAGCAGTACGTC. Translating gives CASSGGGINSEQYV.

The chain employs TRBV5-1 and TRBJ2-5; no definite D call. Germline lookup yields CDR1 SGHRS and CDR2 YFSETQ. V dropped 1 base and J dropped 5 bases, with 6 bases sitting between them. This CDR3 contains 12 residues. The CDR3, as DNA: TGCGCCAGCAGCTTGTCTTTGGAGACCCAGTACTTC. It yields the protein CASSLSLETQYF.

J is TRBJ1-1 and V is TRBV5-1; D remains ambiguous. The CDR3 sequence is 14 residues long. Trimming shortened V by 0 bases and J by 1 base, and 7 bases separated the two germline ends. Germline assignment: CDR1 SGHRS and CDR2 YFSETQ. The CDR3 sequence is CASSLGLRNTEAFF. The CDR3, as DNA: TGCGCCAGCAGCTTGGGACTCAGGAACACTGAAGCTTTCTTT.

The chain joins TRBV6-5 to TRBJ2-1, with 7 bases that match TRBD1. Germline V gives CDR1 MNHEY, CDR2 SVGAGI. The CDR3 is made up of 13 amino acids. V lost 6 bases, J lost 8 bases, and 7 bases stayed unmatched. The CDR3 is CASSATGYDEQFF. In nucleotides, the CDR3 is TGTGCCAGCAGCGCGACAGGGTACGATGAGCAGTTCTTC.

V is TRBV20-1 and J is TRBJ2-3; no firm D call. Per the germline V gene, CDR1 is DFQATT and CDR2 is SNEGSKA (reference sequence). V was pared by 5 bases and J by 2 bases, with 5 bases between. There are 11 residues in the CDR3. The CDR3 sequence is CSAPATDTQYF. In nucleotides, the CDR3 is TGCAGTGCTCCTGCCACAGATACGCAGTATTTT.

The J gene is TRBJ2-2, the V gene TRBV3-1 (or the pseudogene TRBV3-2), with no clear D. The germline CDR1 and CDR2 sequences are LGHDT and YNNKEL (reference sequence). V was cut by 4 bases and J by 5 bases, with 11 bases left in between. The CDR3 sequence is 14 residues long. The CDR3 DNA reads as TGTGCCAGCAGCCGAGATGGCCGGACCGGGGAGCTGTTTTTT. It encodes CASSRDGRTGELFF.

The chain has TRBV11-2 and TRBJ1-6; TRBD1 aligns across 8 bases. The length of the CDR3 is 17 residues. The V segment lost 6 bases and the J segment 10 bases; nucleotides outside the gene matches: 17. Germline CDR1 reads SGHAT; CDR2 reads FQNNGV. CDR3 sequence reads: CASRLTGISQGGSPLHF. The CDR3 DNA reads TGTGCCAGCAGGTTAACCGGGATATCACAGGGGGGATCACCCCTCCACTTT.

This chain joins TRBV10-3 and TRBJ2-7; TRBD2 matches at 15 bases. The CDR3 has 16 residues. V was clipped by 6 bases and J by 3 bases; unmatched bases: 6. CDR1 ENHRY and CDR2 SYGVKD come from the germline V gene. The CDR3: CAISGGLAGGNYEQYV. CDR3 nucleotides: TGTGCCATCAGCGGGGGACTAGCGGGGGGTAACTACGAGCAGTACGTC.

This chain uses TRBV5-1 with TRBJ2-3, with no clear D. The CDR3 covers 13 residues. From germline, CDR1 is SGHRS and CDR2 YFSETQ. The V end lost 4 bases, the J end lost 4 bases, and 10 bases lay between the germline ends. The CDR3 protein is CASSAHHPDTQYF. The CDR3 DNA is TGCGCCAGCAGCGCCCATCACCCAGATACGCAGTATTTT. Using reference TRBV5-1 and TRBJ2-3 for the parts outside the CDR3, the full variable domain is KAGVTQTPRYLIKTRGQQVTLSCSPISGHRSVSWYQQTPGQGLQFLFEYFSETQRNKGNFPGRFSGRQFSNSRSEMNVSTLELGDSALYLCASSAHHPDTQYFGPGTRLTVL.

The V call is TRBV10-1, the J call TRBJ1-6, with D maybe TRBD1 (5 bases). The CDR3 is made up of 14 amino acids. The germline gives CDR1 WNHNN, CDR2 SYGVQD (reference sequence). The CDR3 bases are TGCGCGTTTCCGGGACGCAGGTGGAATTCACCCCTCCACTTT. Its translation is CAFPGRRWNSPLHF.

The V call is TRBV24-1, the J call TRBJ2-1, with 11 bases fitting TRBD1. The V segment lost 5 bases and the J segment 5 bases; nucleotides outside the gene matches: 7. The germline V gene encodes CDR1 KGHDR and CDR2 SFDVKD. The CDR3 runs 16 residues. The CDR3 DNA follows: TGTGCCACCAGTGTTATGGGACAGGGGGGCCACAATGAGCAGTTCTTC. It specifies CATSVMGQGGHNEQFF.

In DNA form, the CDR3 reads TGTGCCAGTAGCCCTGGACAGCTAAACATTCAGTACTTC. Amino acid sequence: CASSPGQLNIQYF. This chain connects TRBV19 to TRBJ2-4, with a possible D match to TRBD1 (6 bases). Trimming removed 6 bases from V and 6 bases from J, with 12 bases in between. The CDR3 is 13 residues long. From germline, CDR1 is LNHDA and CDR2 SQIVND (reference sequence).

The chain carries TRBV23-1 and TRBJ2-3, with D tentatively TRBD1 or TRBD2 (5 bases each). TRBV23-1 is labeled an ORF, and its function is uncertain. Trimming left V 10 bases short and J 6 bases short, with 26 bases between. The CDR3 totals 16 residues. This chain's CDR3 is CATAEKGTDLPDTQYF. CDR3 nucleotides: TGCGCCACCGCCGAGAAGGGGACGGACCTGCCGGATACGCAGTATTTT.

This clone was counted only a few times. The chain joins TRBV29-1 to TRBJ1-2; 7 bases fit TRBD1. The junction had 5 bases not matched to a gene; V was cut back by 6 bases and J by 1 base. This CDR3 comprises 13 residues. The V gene's germline CDR1 is SQVTM and CDR2 ANQGSEA. The CDR3 region has the DNA TGCAGCGTCTACAGGGGTTTTAACTATGGCTACACCTTC. This translates into CSVYRGFNYGYTF.

The chain recombines TRBV2 with TRBJ2-5; 10 nucleotides line up with TRBD1. CDR3 length: 15 amino acids. Trimming removed 6 bases from V and 5 bases from J; junction bases left unmatched: 9. CDR1 and CDR2 (germline): SNHLY, FYNNEI. For the CDR3, the DNA is TGTGCCAGCAGCCGTGACAGGGGGCGACCCGAGACCCAGTACTTC. Its translation is CASSRDRGRPETQYF.

The chain couples TRBV21-1 to TRBJ2-7; the tabulated D call, TRBD1, remains unverified against the DNA. TRBV21-1 is flagged as a pseudogene. This CDR3 spans 15 amino acids. This CDR3 is CASSPSYRGEYEQYV. The CDR3 DNA reads TGTGCCAGCAGCCCGAGTTACAGGGGTGAGTACGAGCAGTACGTC.

The J gene is TRBJ2-3, the V gene TRBV5-4; D is undetermined. Trimming shortened V by 1 base and J by 5 bases, and 8 bases separated the two germline ends. This CDR3 comprises 13 residues. Germline V gene data show CDR1 as SGHNT and CDR2 as YYREEE (reference sequence). The CDR3 reads CASSLSGEDTQYF. CDR3 coding DNA: TGTGCCAGCAGCTTGTCTGGGGAAGATACGCAGTATTTT.

The CDR3 DNA sequence: TGTGCCAGCACTTCGACAGGTGGTTCACCCCTCCACTTT. Protein sequence: CASTSTGGSPLHF. The chain is built from TRBV6-6 and TRBJ1-6, with a possible D match to TRBD1 (6 bases). CDR3 length: 13 residues. V was cut by 7 bases and J by 9 bases, with 13 bases left in between. The germline gives CDR1 MNHNY, CDR2 SVGAGI (reference sequence).

The V and J genes are TRBV27 and TRBJ2-7; D might be TRBD1 or TRBD2, each matching 5 bases. V dropped 6 bases and J dropped 6 bases, with 18 bases sitting between them. This CDR3 is 14 amino acids long. Germline CDR1 MNHEY, CDR2 SMNVEV (reference sequence). CDR3: CASRLKWDAGEQYV. Here the CDR3 DNA reads TGTGCCAGCAGGTTGAAATGGGACGCCGGCGAGCAGTACGTC.

This chain joins TRBV12-3 or TRBV12-4 and TRBJ1-1; D uncertain. This CDR3 has 13 residues. Between the trimmed V and J ends, which lost 9 bases and 4 bases, there was a span of 15 bases. The CDR3 spells CASCLFASTEAFF. CDR3 nucleotide sequence: TGTGCCAGTTGCCTCTTTGCATCCACTGAAGCTTTCTTT.

The count of this clone is one. J is TRBJ1-2 and V is TRBV2; 9 nucleotides align to TRBD1. The germline CDR1 and CDR2 sequences are SNHLY and FYNNEI. CDR3 length: 13 amino acids. J lost 7 bases, V lost 1 base, and 1 base had no gene match. CDR3 DNA: TGTGCCAGCAGTGAAGGGGACAGGGTTGGCTACACCTTC. This codes for CASSEGDRVGYTF.